Here is one T cell receptor beta chain with its context. No antigen is known for it. The CDR3 length is 15 residues. Germline loops: CDR1 MNHEY, CDR2 SVGAGI. V lost 4 bases to trimming and J lost 4 bases, with 16 bases between them. Expressed TCRB transcripts were sequenced because the entire RNA isolate underwent reverse transcription. Libraries were prepared by immunoSEQ multiplex PCR; TCRdb keeps only in-frame clonotypes and omits some of them. The table shows nearly 250,000 clones, with less than 15% occurring only once. These data belong to a study of beta chain features in type 1 diabetes. Study-level points and caveats: Cells expressing TCR highly could be over-represented by cDNA sequencing.

The clonotype was recovered from a middle-aged woman in good health. V usage is TRBV6-5 and J usage is TRBJ1-1, with D perhaps matching TRBD1 (5 bases). Material: naive CD4+ T cells from blood. CDR3 sequence reads: CASSSPHGASTEAFF. CDR3 nucleotides: TGTGCCAGCAGTTCGCCCCATGGGGCGAGCACTGAAGCTTTCTTT.